This is a list of T cell receptor beta chains from one sample in a study of blood T cell repertoires in COVID-19. Repertoires were generated with immunoSEQ multiplex PCR, while TCRdb's copy carries only in-frame clones and drops some. The repertoire has 200,000 to 250,000 clones, around 80% of them found once; the top ten carry approximately 18%. Sequencing input: peripheral blood. The source is a woman of 80 years or more with active or convalescent COVID-19. Each CDR3 is given with its conserved first and last residue. D genes are given only for firm matches. Some rows mark clone size as missing; the rest say once, few, many or name a class of expanded clone.

d_gene,j_gene,len,abundance,v_gene,CDR3aa,CDR3nt
.,TRBJ2-7,16,.,TRBV19,CASSPRPPPGMYEQYF,TGTGCCAGTAGTCCCCGGCCCCCCCCCGGGATGTACGAGCAGTACTTC
TRBD1,TRBJ1-2,16,.,TRBV7-2,CASSWDRDPANYGYTF,TGTGCCAGCAGCTGGGACAGGGACCCAGCTAACTATGGCTACACCTTC
.,TRBJ1-2,16,.,TRBV6-2/TRBV6-3,CASSYSEPRVTYGYTF,TGTGCCAGCAGTTACTCGGAACCCAGGGTCACCTATGGCTACACCTTC
TRBD2,TRBJ2-7,17,.,TRBV5-1,CASQKARLAGGPVEQYF,TGCGCCAGCCAAAAAGCGCGGCTAGCGGGGGGCCCGGTGGAGCAGTACTTC
.,TRBJ1-3,15,.,TRBV6-5,CASSSPTPGGGTIYF,TGTGCCAGCAGTTCCCCGACTCCGGGAGGAGGCACCATATATTTT
.,TRBJ2-2,14,.,TRBV6-1,CASSDQGRVGELFF,TGTGCCAGCAGTGATCAGGGAAGGGTCGGGGAGCTGTTTTTT
TRBD2,TRBJ2-1,18,.,TRBV7-2,CASSFIGTSGSSYNEQFF,TGTGCCAGCAGTTTTATCGGGACTAGCGGAAGCTCCTACAATGAGCAGTTCTTC
.,TRBJ1-4,15,.,TRBV5-1,CASSRGGSWNEKLFF,TGCGCCAGCAGCCGCGGAGGAAGCTGGAATGAAAAACTGTTTTTT
.,TRBJ2-7,12,.,TRBV28,CASGGQPYEQYF,TGTGCCAGCGGCGGACAGCCCTACGAGCAGTACTTC
.,TRBJ1-5,16,.,TRBV15,CATSWSRGAQSQPQHF,TGTGCCACCAGCTGGTCACGGGGGGCACAGAGTCAGCCCCAGCATTTT
.,TRBJ1-5,17,few,TRBV19,CASTHPGGQLLNQPQHF,TGTGCCAGTACCCACCCGGGGGGGCAGCTTTTAAATCAGCCCCAGCATTTT
.,TRBJ1-1,13,.,TRBV18,CASSGGRNTEAFF,TGTGCCAGCTCCGGGGGGAGGAACACTGAAGCTTTCTTT
TRBD1,TRBJ1-4,15,.,TRBV10-3,CAISESGRGQEKLFF,TGTGCCATCAGTGAGTCTGGCAGGGGGCAGGAAAAACTGTTTTTT
TRBD1,TRBJ1-4,16,once,TRBV4-2,CASSPSPGQGDEKLFF,TGTGCCAGCAGCCCAAGCCCCGGACAGGGCGATGAAAAACTGTTTTTT
.,TRBJ2-2,13,.,TRBV2,CASSGRGTGELFF,TGTGCCAGCAGTGGCAGGGGCACCGGGGAGCTGTTTTTT
.,TRBJ1-6,14,many,TRBV3-1/TRBV3-2,CASSQQDSNSPLHF,TGTGCCAGCAGCCAACAGGACAGTAATTCACCCCTCCACTTT
.,TRBJ2-1,13,.,TRBV7-2,CASSSSRDSQQFF,TGTGCCAGCAGCTCAAGCCGGGACTCTCAGCAGTTCTTC
TRBD1,TRBJ2-2,15,.,TRBV9,CASSVGQGDTGELFF,TGTGCCAGCAGCGTAGGGCAGGGGGACACCGGGGAGCTGTTTTTT
TRBD2,TRBJ2-7,16,.,TRBV5-1,CASSFGRASILEEQYF,TGCGCCAGCAGCTTTGGGAGGGCTAGTATCCTGGAGGAGCAGTACTTC
.,TRBJ1-1,15,.,TRBV6-1,CASSDGKVRVAEAFF,TGTGCCAGCAGTGACGGCAAGGTTCGGGTTGCTGAAGCTTTCTTT
.,TRBJ1-3,15,.,TRBV2,CASSPQGFTGNTIYF,TGTGCCAGCAGTCCGCAGGGTTTTACTGGAAACACCATATATTTT
TRBD1,TRBJ1-1,15,once,TRBV11-2,CASSSWTGMNTEAFF,TGTGCCAGCAGCTCTTGGACAGGGATGAACACTGAAGCTTTCTTT
.,TRBJ1-2,15,once,TRBV5-1,CASRDGANPLYGYTF,TGCGCCAGCAGAGATGGAGCTAACCCGCTCTATGGCTACACCTTC
TRBD1,TRBJ2-7,15,.,TRBV28,CASSPDRGLSYEQYF,TGTGCCAGCAGTCCTGACAGGGGGCTCTCCTACGAGCAGTACTTC
TRBD2,TRBJ2-1,15,.,TRBV27,CASSFFLAGVDEQFF,TGTGCCAGCAGTTTTTTTTTAGCGGGGGTGGATGAGCAGTTCTTC
TRBD1,TRBJ1-2,14,few,TRBV28,CASSAPGQGNGYTF,TGTGCCAGCAGTGCCCCGGGACAGGGGAATGGCTACACCTTC
TRBD1,TRBJ1-1,13,once,TRBV19,CASSPDRDTEAFF,TGTGCCAGTAGTCCAGACAGGGATACTGAAGCTTTCTTT
.,TRBJ1-6,14,.,TRBV6-2/TRBV6-3,CASSRGADNSPLHF,TGTGCCAGCAGTCGGGGGGCTGACAATTCACCCCTCCACTTT
.,TRBJ1-2,16,.,TRBV4-3,CASSQSLDSSNYGYTF,TGCGCCAGCAGCCAATCATTGGACAGTTCAAACTATGGCTACACCTTC
TRBD1,TRBJ1-2,15,.,TRBV11-2,CASSLVDRWNYGYTF,TGTGCCAGCAGCTTAGTGGACAGGTGGAACTATGGCTACACCTTC
.,TRBJ1-3,15,.,TRBV5-4,CASSLGVGGGNTIYF,TGTGCCAGCAGCTTGGGTGTAGGCGGTGGAAACACCATATATTTT
.,TRBJ2-7,15,.,TRBV2,CASSLGVTGAYEQYF,TGTGCCAGCAGCTTAGGGGTGACAGGTGCCTACGAGCAGTACTTC
.,TRBJ1-1,16,once,TRBV9,CASSVDSRVENTEAFF,TGTGCCAGCAGCGTAGATTCGAGGGTCGAGAACACTGAAGCTTTCTTT
TRBD1,TRBJ1-3,14,few,TRBV9,CASSPTGHGNTIYF,TGTGCCAGCAGCCCGACAGGGCATGGAAACACCATATATTTT
TRBD1,TRBJ1-2,13,.,TRBV27,CASSPQGGYGYTF,TGTGCCAGCAGTCCACAGGGGGGGTATGGCTACACCTTC
.,TRBJ2-3,14,.,TRBV9,CASSAQFFTDTQYF,TGTGCCAGCAGCGCCCAATTCTTTACTGATACGCAGTATTTT
.,TRBJ2-7,15,.,TRBV11-2,CASSFGGGRTYEQYF,TGTGCCAGCAGCTTTGGAGGGGGCCGGACCTACGAGCAGTACTTC
TRBD1,TRBJ1-2,14,few,TRBV29-1,CSASHRGTGYGYTF,TGCAGCGCGTCCCACAGGGGCACGGGGTATGGCTACACCTTC
TRBD2,TRBJ2-2,15,.,TRBV7-3,CASSLLGRDTGELFF,TGTGCCAGCAGCTTACTAGGGAGGGACACCGGGGAGCTGTTTTTT
.,TRBJ1-5,16,.,TRBV30,CAWSNGVGSRGRPQHF,TGTGCCTGGAGTAACGGCGTGGGTTCCCGAGGTCGGCCCCAGCATTTT
.,TRBJ2-5,14,.,TRBV19,CASSERGRTETQYF,TGTGCCAGTAGTGAAAGGGGCAGGACGGAGACCCAGTACTTC
.,TRBJ1-4,13,.,TRBV6-6,CASWRAETPKLFF,TGTGCCAGCTGGCGGGCCGAGACGCCAAAACTGTTTTTT
TRBD2,TRBJ2-2,16,.,TRBV7-9,CASSLRSGRETGELFF,TGTGCCAGCAGCCTCCGTAGCGGGAGAGAGACCGGGGAGCTGTTTTTT
.,TRBJ2-7,13,once,TRBV5-5,CASSNPPGFEQYF,TGTGCCAGCAGCAACCCCCCGGGGTTCGAGCAGTACTTC
.,TRBJ2-1,16,.,TRBV6-1,CASSGPPARGNNEQFF,TGTGCCAGCAGTGGGCCTCCGGCTAGGGGGAACAATGAGCAGTTCTTC